The 5 T cell receptor beta chains below were found in one sample sequenced in a study of blood T cells in healthy people across ages. Then a second PCR, running roughly 7 to 11 cycles, was carried out with a sample-barcoded 5' primer and a J-beta primer mix. MiXCR, run by TCRdb on the 5' RACE reads, gives a single entry per CDR3 protein. The sample contains about a million distinct CDR3 sequences, roughly two fifths of which appear only once. The sequenced sample was blood. These receptors all come from a man aged 18 to 29 in good health.

This rearrangement joins TRBV25-1 to TRBJ1-1; D is uncertain. V lost 8 bases to trimming and J lost 6 bases, with 10 bases between them. The CDR3 is made up of 11 amino acids. In germline, CDR1 is MGHDK, CDR2 SYGVNS. This CDR3 is CASRHGAEAFF. DNA for the CDR3: TGTGCCAGCCGTCACGGGGCTGAAGCTTTCTTT. The full variable domain, completed using reference TRBV25-1 and TRBJ1-1, is EADIYQTPRYLVIGTGKKITLECSQTMGHDKMYWYQQDPGMELHLIHYSYGVNSTEKGDLSSESTVSRIRTEHFPLTLESARPSHTSQYLCASRHGAEAFFGQGTRLTVV.

The chain is built from TRBV29-1 and TRBJ2-6, with D perhaps matching TRBD2 (6 bases). The V gene's germline CDR1 is SQVTM and CDR2 ANQGSEA. Trimming took off 6 bases at V and 0 bases at J, with 15 bases between the two ends. The CDR3 runs to 16 residues. The CDR3 region is CSVDTGGVSGANVLTF. In DNA, the CDR3 is TGCAGCGTGGACACAGGAGGGGTCTCTGGGGCCAACGTCCTGACTTTC.

The chain links TRBV4-2 to TRBJ1-1; unclear D gene. V was clipped by 3 bases and J by 1 base, with 9 bases between them. Germline lookup yields CDR1 LGHNA and CDR2 YNFKEQ. This CDR3 comprises 14 residues. The CDR3 spells CASSQIGANTEAFF. The CDR3 coding sequence is TGTGCCAGCAGCCAGATAGGAGCGAACACTGAAGCTTTCTTT.

This clonotype was seen a handful of times. V and J are TRBV6-2 or TRBV6-3 and TRBJ1-2, with 9 bases matching TRBD1. This CDR3 has 19 amino acids. Germline CDR1 is MNHEY and CDR2 is SVGEGT. With 2 bases clipped from V and 1 base from J, the junction kept 14 bases outside the gene matches. CDR3 sequence reads: CASSYSGTGTRFLNYGYTF. The CDR3 nucleotides read TGTGCCAGCAGTTACAGCGGGACAGGGACGCGGTTCCTTAACTATGGCTACACCTTC.

This chain uses TRBV7-9 with TRBJ2-3, with D perhaps TRBD1 (6 bases). Germline CDR1 is SEHNR and CDR2 is FQNEAQ (reference sequence). Trimming took off 3 bases at V and 0 bases at J, with 10 bases between the two ends. This CDR3 contains 15 residues. CDR3 loop: CASSLAGESTDTQYF. Written as DNA, the CDR3 is TGTGCCAGCAGCTTGGCAGGGGAAAGCACAGATACGCAGTATTTT.